Sequencing of this T cell receptor beta chain was carried out in a study of cytomegalovirus exposure and HLA in healthy donors. Turning to the study itself: A prior analysis found 90 million to 120 million unique TCR beta sequences from 150 million to 200 million T cells. Study outcomes and limitations: V segments that were indistinguishable, TRBV6-2 and TRBV6-3 among them, were omitted from analysis.

Worth noting for this clone: Its specificity is unknown.

Each donor was healthy, and each was a bone marrow donor. PCR primers comprised 60 Vbeta and 13 Jbeta primers. Sequencing used immunoSEQ multiplex PCR; TCRdb keeps in-frame clones, though not all of them. In the table there are some 210,000 clones, 75% to 80% of which are singletons. The CDR3 extends over 15 amino acids. With V trimmed by 2 bases and J by 5 bases, 3 bases remained unmatched. The germline V gene has CDR1 SGHNT and CDR2 YENEEA. This TCR was sampled from a woman aged 30 to 39 in good health and CMV-seropositive. The J gene is TRBJ2-1, the V gene TRBV11-3, with 10 bases that match TRBD2. Material for sequencing was PBMCs. CDR3 bases: TGTGCCAGCAGCTTAAAGCGGGGGGGCAACAATGAGCAGTTCTTC. Amino acids: CASSLKRGGNNEQFF. Filled out from reference TRBV11-3 and TRBJ2-1, the complete variable domain reads EAGVVQSPRYKIIEKKQPVAFWCNPISGHNTLYWYLQNLGQGPELLIRYENEEAVDDSQLPKDRFSAERLKGVDSTLKIQPAELGDSAVYLCASSLKRGGNNEQFFGPGTRLTVL.